What follows are 7 T cell receptor beta chains derived from one specimen sequenced in a study of blood T cell repertoires in COVID-19. Only in-frame clones appear in the TCRdb table, and some are missing; sequencing was by immunoSEQ multiplex PCR. The sample has approximately 150,000 clones; approximately 80% are singletons. Sequencing input: peripheral blood. The receptor source for this set is a man aged 70-80 years who had recovered from COVID-19.

V is TRBV21-1 and J is TRBJ1-6; the table assigns TRBD1, which was not confirmed against the DNA. TRBV21-1 is listed as a pseudogene. This CDR3 is built from 14 residues. The DNA of the CDR3 is TGTGCCAGCAGCAAAGGACAGGGACATTCACCCCTCCACTTT. Protein product: CASSKGQGHSPLHF.

The J gene is TRBJ2-1, the V gene TRBV5-4, with 14 bases that match TRBD2. This CDR3 has 18 residues. Germline CDR1 SGHNT, CDR2 YYREEE (reference sequence). V shed 0 bases and J 2 bases; nucleotides not matched to a gene: 4. The CDR3 here is CASSLGLAGGSTYNEQFF. As DNA, the CDR3 is TGTGCCAGCAGCTTGGGACTAGCGGGAGGGTCAACCTACAATGAGCAGTTCTTC.

J is TRBJ2-3 and V is TRBV5-8, with 7 bases that match TRBD2. V lost 0 bases, J lost 2 bases, and 0 bases stayed unmatched. This CDR3 is built from 14 residues. Germline values: CDR1 SGHTS, CDR2 YDEGEE. CDR3 sequence reads: CASSLGLATDTQYF. In DNA, the CDR3 is TGTGCCAGCAGCTTGGGACTAGCCACAGATACGCAGTATTTT.

This sequence joins TRBV6-5 and TRBJ2-7, with 11 nucleotides matching TRBD2. V shed 6 bases and J 4 bases; nucleotides not matched to a gene: 8. This CDR3 has 15 amino acids. CDR1 MNHEY and CDR2 SVGAGI come from the germline V gene. CDR3 bases: TGTGCCAGCAGCCATACTAGCGGGAGTTCGTACGAGCAGTACTTC. This codes for CASSHTSGSSYEQYF.

CDR3 in amino acids: CASSLGNSGNTIYF. CDR3 sequence (DNA): TGTGCCAGCAGCTTGGGTAACTCTGGAAACACCATATATTTT. The V call is TRBV5-6, the J call TRBJ1-3; no definite D call. The CDR3 contains 14 residues. V was cut by 0 bases and J by 0 bases, with 4 bases left in between. Germline V gives CDR1 SGHDT, CDR2 YYEEEE.

This clone appeared a single time. CDR3 amino acids: CASRRNAGNTIYF. As DNA, the CDR3 is TGTGCCAGCAGGCGTAACGCTGGAAACACCATATATTTT. The V gene is TRBV12-3 or TRBV12-4, the J gene TRBJ1-3; no firm D call. Trimming took off 6 bases at V and 2 bases at J, with 8 bases between the two ends. This CDR3 contains 13 residues.

The chain links TRBV12-3 or TRBV12-4 to TRBJ2-7; TRBD1 aligns across 7 bases. The length of the CDR3 is 12 residues. J gave up 11 bases and V 4 bases, and 8 bases lay outside the gene matches. The CDR3, as DNA: TGTGCCAGCAGTTCCTCAACCGGGACAGAGTACTTC. It specifies CASSSSTGTEYF.